A selection of T cell receptor beta chains follows, all from one sample in a study of STAT5B mutations in CD4+ large granular lymphocyte leukemia. Profiling relied on immunoSEQ multiplex PCR, and the TCRdb table lists in-frame clones only, not all of them. Among roughly 30,000 clones listed, about 74% were seen once. Sample: CD4+ T cells from blood buffy coats. These receptors came from a human donor in good health. The CDR3 runs from the conserved cysteine through the conserved F or W. Each record gives: clone size, D gene, J gene, V gene, CDR3 length, CDR3 protein, CDR3 DNA. A D gene is named only where the DNA matches it firmly. The size field is filled for only some rows; it gives once, few, many or a size class.

size: .
D: .
J: TRBJ1-2
V: TRBV7-9
length: 13
CDR3: CASSSTANYGYTF
DNA: TGTGCCAGCAGCTCGACAGCTAACTATGGCTACACCTTC

size: .
D: .
J: TRBJ1-3
V: TRBV6-1
length: 15
CDR3: CASMGGEGSGNTIYF
DNA: TGTGCCAGCATGGGGGGAGAAGGCTCTGGAAACACCATATATTTT

size: .
D: .
J: TRBJ2-3
V: TRBV7-9
length: 15
CDR3: CASSLVRGSTDTQYF
DNA: TGTGCCAGCAGCTTAGTGAGGGGGAGCACAGATACGCAGTATTTT

size: once
D: TRBD1
J: TRBJ1-5
V: TRBV10-3
length: 14
CDR3: CAISKDRGGQPQHF
DNA: TGTGCCATCAGTAAGGACAGGGGGGGTCAGCCCCAGCATTTT

size: .
D: .
J: TRBJ2-2
V: TRBV12-5
length: 16
CDR3: CASGLALIPNTGELFF
DNA: TGTGCTAGTGGTCTTGCCCTCATCCCGAACACCGGGGAGCTGTTTTTT

size: .
D: TRBD2
J: TRBJ2-1
V: TRBV5-4
length: 17
CDR3: CASSSGLAGVGLNEQFF
DNA: TGTGCCAGCAGCTCGGGACTAGCGGGAGTAGGGCTCAATGAGCAGTTCTTC

size: .
D: .
J: TRBJ1-5
V: TRBV5-5
length: 14
CDR3: CASSLGGAKQPQHF
DNA: TGTGCCAGCAGCTTGGGTGGGGCGAAACAGCCCCAGCATTTT

size: few
D: .
J: TRBJ1-1
V: TRBV19
length: 13
CDR3: CASSGTGQTPAFF
DNA: TGTGCCAGTAGTGGAACAGGGCAGACCCCAGCTTTCTTT

size: .
D: TRBD1
J: TRBJ1-3
V: TRBV9
length: 16
CDR3: CASSVSQGAAGNTIYF
DNA: TGTGCCAGCAGCGTCTCACAGGGGGCAGCTGGAAACACCATATATTTT

size: .
D: .
J: TRBJ1-6
V: TRBV7-9
length: 14
CDR3: CASSRFGPNSPLHF
DNA: TGTGCCAGCAGCCGTTTTGGGCCCAATTCACCCCTCCACTTT

size: .
D: .
J: TRBJ1-6
V: TRBV7-9
length: 13
CDR3: CASSLRTGSPLHF
DNA: TGTGCCAGCAGCTTACGGACTGGATCACCCCTCCACTTT

size: .
D: TRBD1
J: TRBJ2-4
V: TRBV7-9
length: 16
CDR3: CASSPRTGGEGNIQYF
DNA: TGTGCCAGCAGCCCGAGGACAGGGGGAGAGGGAAACATTCAGTACTTC

size: .
D: TRBD2
J: TRBJ2-3
V: TRBV5-5
length: 13
CDR3: CASSFAGVDTQYF
DNA: TGTGCCAGCAGCTTCGCGGGGGTAGATACGCAGTATTTT

size: .
D: .
J: TRBJ1-4
V: TRBV15
length: 17
CDR3: CATSRVADPKSSGELFF
DNA: TGTGCCACCAGCAGAGTTGCAGACCCGAAGTCTTCGGGAGAACTGTTTTTT

size: .
D: TRBD1
J: TRBJ1-3
V: TRBV7-6
length: 14
CDR3: CASGPDRGLNTIYF
DNA: TGTGCCAGCGGGCCCGACAGGGGGTTAAACACCATATATTTT

size: few
D: .
J: TRBJ2-7
V: TRBV6-5
length: 11
CDR3: CASTYGQSKYF
DNA: TGTGCCAGCACTTACGGACAGTCGAAGTACTTC

size: once
D: .
J: TRBJ2-2
V: TRBV21-1
length: 15
CDR3: CASSKARSPGGELFF
DNA: TGTGCCAGCAGCAAAGCGCGGTCGCCGGGCGGGGAGCTGTTTTTT

size: .
D: .
J: TRBJ1-6
V: TRBV7-9
length: 15
CDR3: CASQERGRGNSPLHF
DNA: TGTGCCAGCCAGGAAAGGGGTAGGGGAAATTCACCCCTCCACTTT

size: .
D: .
J: TRBJ2-5
V: TRBV2
length: 14
CDR3: CASSVPRDRETQYF
DNA: TGTGCCAGCAGTGTTCCCCGGGACCGAGAGACCCAGTACTTC

size: .
D: TRBD1
J: TRBJ1-2
V: TRBV2
length: 14
CDR3: CASSTGQGLSGYTF
DNA: TGTGCCAGCAGTACCGGACAGGGCCTCTCTGGCTACACCTTC

size: .
D: .
J: TRBJ1-3
V: TRBV5-1
length: 14
CDR3: CASRGLLSGNTIYF
DNA: TGCGCCAGCAGGGGCCTCCTCTCTGGAAACACCATATATTTT

size: once
D: .
J: TRBJ1-4
V: TRBV11-2
length: 15
CDR3: CASSLGDSRGEKLFF
DNA: TGTGCCAGCAGCTTAGGAGATTCGCGGGGTGAAAAACTGTTTTTT

size: .
D: .
J: TRBJ2-7
V: TRBV5-1
length: 15
CDR3: CASSWADSSSYEQYF
DNA: TGCGCCAGCAGCTGGGCGGACTCCTCGAGTTACGAGCAGTACTTC

size: .
D: .
J: TRBJ1-5
V: TRBV21-1
length: 14
CDR3: CASSKQGLGQPQHF
DNA: TGTGCCAGCAGCAAGCAGGGCCTGGGTCAGCCCCAGCATTTT

size: .
D: .
J: TRBJ1-2
V: TRBV30
length: 14
CDR3: CAWLAGRGLHGYTF
DNA: TGTGCCTGGCTTGCAGGGAGAGGTTTACATGGCTACACCTTC

size: .
D: .
J: TRBJ1-4
V: TRBV28
length: 14
CDR3: CATVLHGTNEKLFF
DNA: TGTGCCACCGTTCTACACGGGACTAATGAAAAACTGTTTTTT

size: .
D: TRBD2
J: TRBJ2-1
V: TRBV30
length: 16
CDR3: CAWSYGLAGGPNEQFF
DNA: TGTGCCTGGAGTTACGGGCTAGCGGGAGGGCCAAATGAGCAGTTCTTC

size: .
D: .
J: TRBJ1-2
V: TRBV7-8
length: 11
CDR3: CASSRLLGYTF
DNA: TGTGCCAGCAGCCGCCTTTTGGGCTACACCTTC

size: .
D: TRBD2
J: TRBJ2-1
V: TRBV15
length: 15
CDR3: CATRTGRALYNEQFF
DNA: TGTGCCACCAGGACCGGGAGGGCCCTATACAATGAGCAGTTCTTC

size: .
D: .
J: TRBJ2-2
V: TRBV5-4
length: 15
CDR3: CASSLAGVNTGELFF
DNA: TGTGCCAGCAGCTTGGCGGGGGTGAACACCGGGGAGCTGTTTTTT

size: .
D: TRBD2
J: TRBJ2-5
V: TRBV11-3
length: 16
CDR3: CASSLDRREGQETQYF
DNA: TGTGCCAGCAGCTTAGACCGGCGGGAGGGCCAAGAGACCCAGTACTTC

size: few
D: TRBD1
J: TRBJ1-6
V: TRBV28
length: 13
CDR3: CASRTGGNSPLHF
DNA: TGTGCCAGCAGGACAGGGGGTAATTCACCCCTCCACTTT

size: .
D: .
J: TRBJ1-5
V: TRBV6-5
length: 11
CDR3: CASGNNQPQHF
DNA: TGTGCCAGCGGAAACAATCAGCCCCAGCATTTT

size: few
D: .
J: TRBJ1-1
V: TRBV9
length: 14
CDR3: CASSAGSINTEAFF
DNA: TGTGCCAGCAGCGCTGGTTCGATAAACACTGAAGCTTTCTTT

size: .
D: .
J: TRBJ1-4
V: TRBV18
length: 12
CDR3: CASSPQDEKLFF
DNA: TGTGCCAGCTCACCACAGGATGAAAAACTGTTTTTT

size: .
D: .
J: TRBJ1-1
V: TRBV7-8
length: 13
CDR3: CASSLRGGVEAFF
DNA: TGTGCCAGCAGCTTACGGGGGGGAGTTGAAGCTTTCTTT

size: .
D: .
J: TRBJ1-3
V: TRBV18
length: 14
CDR3: CASSHSSSGNTIYF
DNA: TGTGCCAGCTCACACAGCAGCTCTGGAAACACCATATATTTT

size: once
D: TRBD2
J: TRBJ2-1
V: TRBV19
length: 15
CDR3: CASRWQRGVNNEQFF
DNA: TGTGCCAGTAGATGGCAGCGGGGGGTTAACAATGAGCAGTTCTTC

size: few
D: .
J: TRBJ2-2
V: TRBV6-4
length: 16
CDR3: CASRRDTLAGGGELFF
DNA: TGTGCCAGCCGCCGGGACACTCTGGCCGGGGGCGGGGAGCTGTTTTTT

size: .
D: TRBD1
J: TRBJ2-1
V: TRBV14
length: 15
CDR3: CASSLGQGAYNEQFF
DNA: TGTGCCAGCAGCCTAGGACAGGGAGCCTACAATGAGCAGTTCTTC

size: .
D: TRBD2
J: TRBJ2-1
V: TRBV4-2
length: 17
CDR3: CASSQVSSGGTYNEQFF
DNA: TGTGCCAGCAGCCAAGTATCTAGCGGAGGGACCTACAATGAGCAGTTCTTC

size: .
D: .
J: TRBJ2-1
V: TRBV4-2
length: 14
CDR3: CASSPAGVGNEQFF
DNA: TGTGCCAGCAGCCCCGCCGGAGTGGGCAATGAGCAGTTCTTC

size: .
D: .
J: TRBJ2-1
V: TRBV5-5
length: 14
CDR3: CASSLSQRSNEQFF
DNA: TGTGCCAGCAGCTTGTCGCAGAGGTCCAATGAGCAGTTCTTC

size: .
D: .
J: TRBJ2-6
V: TRBV18
length: 16
CDR3: CASSPLLDSGANVLTF
DNA: TGTGCCAGCTCCCCACTACTTGACTCTGGGGCCAACGTCCTGACTTTC

size: once
D: .
J: TRBJ2-1
V: TRBV9
length: 15
CDR3: CASSPAAGTYNEQFF
DNA: TGTGCCAGCAGCCCAGCGGCAGGGACCTACAATGAGCAGTTCTTC

size: few
D: TRBD2
J: TRBJ2-3
V: TRBV5-1
length: 18
CDR3: CASSRRTSGGASTDTQYF
DNA: TGCGCCAGCAGCCGACGGACTAGCGGGGGGGCTAGCACAGATACGCAGTATTTT